A selection of T cell receptor beta chains follows, all from one sample in a study of blood T cell repertoires in COVID-19. Sequenced by immunoSEQ multiplex PCR; TCRdb stores in-frame clones only, minus some. This sample has a few hundred thousand clones, with roughly nine tenths found just once. The sample comprised peripheral blood. The receptors were sampled from a woman aged 45-59 years with acute or convalescent COVID-19. Each CDR3 is given with its conserved first and last residue. D genes are given only for firm matches. Expanded clones are given a class, and other clones once, few, many or no size at all.

clone_size: NA; v_call: TRBV9; j_call: TRBJ2-6; d_call: TRBD1; cdr3_aa: CASSVTGTGVGANVLTF; cdr3_nt: TGTGCCAGCAGCGTAACCGGGACAGGGGTTGGGGCCAACGTCCTGACTTTC
clone_size: few; v_call: TRBV11-2; j_call: TRBJ1-6; d_call: TRBD1; cdr3_aa: CASSLETGKHSPLHF; cdr3_nt: TGTGCCAGCAGCTTAGAGACAGGGAAGCATTCACCCCTCCACTTT
clone_size: once; v_call: TRBV5-1; j_call: TRBJ1-5; d_call: NA; cdr3_aa: CASSLTGNQPQHF; cdr3_nt: TGCGCCAGCAGCTTAACAGGGAATCAGCCCCAGCATTTT
clone_size: NA; v_call: TRBV30; j_call: TRBJ2-7; d_call: TRBD1; cdr3_aa: CAWSSTGRSYEQYF; cdr3_nt: TGTGCCTGGAGTTCGACAGGGAGATCCTACGAGCAGTACTTC
clone_size: NA; v_call: TRBV13; j_call: TRBJ2-1; d_call: TRBD1; cdr3_aa: CASSFRQGKFYEQFF; cdr3_nt: TGTGCCAGCAGCTTCCGACAGGGTAAATTCTATGAGCAGTTCTTC
clone_size: once; v_call: TRBV27; j_call: TRBJ1-5; d_call: TRBD1; cdr3_aa: CASGYRGGNQPQHF; cdr3_nt: TGTGCCAGCGGGTACAGGGGGGGCAATCAGCCCCAGCATTTT
clone_size: few; v_call: TRBV19; j_call: TRBJ2-2; d_call: NA; cdr3_aa: CASSMEGRDTGELFF; cdr3_nt: TGTGCCAGTAGTATGGAGGGGCGCGACACCGGGGAGCTGTTTTTT
clone_size: NA; v_call: TRBV6-2/TRBV6-3; j_call: TRBJ1-2; d_call: NA; cdr3_aa: CASSYRQARGYTF; cdr3_nt: TGTGCCAGCAGTTACCGCCAGGCACGTGGCTACACCTTC
clone_size: NA; v_call: TRBV5-6; j_call: TRBJ2-5; d_call: TRBD2; cdr3_aa: CASSGSGGARETQYF; cdr3_nt: TGTGCCAGCAGCGGTAGCGGGGGGGCCAGGGAGACCCAGTACTTC
clone_size: NA; v_call: TRBV7-3; j_call: TRBJ2-3; d_call: TRBD2; cdr3_aa: CASSLTSGGTGDTQYF; cdr3_nt: TGTGCCAGCAGCTTAACTAGCGGGGGGACTGGAGATACGCAGTATTTT
clone_size: few; v_call: TRBV19; j_call: TRBJ2-7; d_call: TRBD1; cdr3_aa: CASSDRDYEQYF; cdr3_nt: TGTGCCAGTTCCGACAGGGACTACGAGCAGTACTTC
clone_size: NA; v_call: TRBV6-2/TRBV6-3; j_call: TRBJ2-5; d_call: NA; cdr3_aa: CASSVDGKLHQETQYF; cdr3_nt: TGTGCCAGCAGTGTGGACGGGAAGCTACACCAAGAGACCCAGTACTTC
clone_size: NA; v_call: TRBV19; j_call: TRBJ2-5; d_call: TRBD2; cdr3_aa: CASSRLTSGRGETQYF; cdr3_nt: TGTGCCAGTAGCCGACTGACTAGCGGGAGGGGGGAGACCCAGTACTTC
clone_size: many; v_call: TRBV5-6; j_call: TRBJ2-7; d_call: TRBD2; cdr3_aa: CASRLRAGATYEQYF; cdr3_nt: TGTGCCAGCAGGCTAAGAGCGGGAGCCACCTACGAGCAGTACTTC
clone_size: many; v_call: TRBV5-6; j_call: TRBJ2-2; d_call: TRBD2; cdr3_aa: CASSLGLAGAPRRTGELFF; cdr3_nt: TGTGCCAGCAGCTTGGGTCTAGCGGGAGCGCCTCGACGCACCGGGGAGCTGTTTTTT
clone_size: NA; v_call: TRBV6-2/TRBV6-3; j_call: TRBJ2-5; d_call: NA; cdr3_aa: CASSYSTTIETQYF; cdr3_nt: TGTGCCAGCAGTTACTCGACTACCATAGAGACCCAGTACTTC
clone_size: NA; v_call: TRBV5-1; j_call: TRBJ2-3; d_call: TRBD2; cdr3_aa: CASSSSSGSDTQYF; cdr3_nt: TGCGCCAGCAGCTCCTCTAGCGGTTCAGATACGCAGTATTTT
clone_size: few; v_call: TRBV5-1; j_call: TRBJ1-6; d_call: NA; cdr3_aa: CASSLVGQRDSPLHF; cdr3_nt: TGCGCCAGCAGCTTGGTTGGACAGAGGGATTCACCCCTCCACTTT
clone_size: NA; v_call: TRBV19; j_call: TRBJ2-3; d_call: TRBD2; cdr3_aa: CASTRTSATDTQYF; cdr3_nt: TGTGCCAGTACGAGGACTAGTGCCACAGATACGCAGTATTTT
clone_size: once; v_call: TRBV24-1; j_call: TRBJ2-1; d_call: TRBD2; cdr3_aa: CATGGGSGRFDEQFF; cdr3_nt: TGTGCCACAGGGGGGGGGAGCGGGAGATTCGATGAGCAGTTCTTC
clone_size: NA; v_call: TRBV7-2; j_call: TRBJ2-3; d_call: NA; cdr3_aa: CASSLAYLASDTQYF; cdr3_nt: TGTGCCAGCAGCTTAGCCTACTTAGCTTCAGATACGCAGTATTTT
clone_size: NA; v_call: TRBV2; j_call: TRBJ1-2; d_call: NA; cdr3_aa: CASSDRAGGLNGYTF; cdr3_nt: TGTGCCAGCAGTGATAGGGCAGGAGGGCTTAATGGCTACACCTTC
clone_size: NA; v_call: TRBV5-1; j_call: TRBJ1-5; d_call: NA; cdr3_aa: CASSLAGVGDQPQHF; cdr3_nt: TGCGCCAGCAGCTTGGCCGGGGTTGGTGATCAGCCCCAGCATTTT
clone_size: NA; v_call: TRBV7-7; j_call: TRBJ2-2; d_call: TRBD2; cdr3_aa: CASSWDYGNGELFF; cdr3_nt: TGTGCCAGCAGCTGGGACTATGGCAACGGGGAGCTGTTTTTT
clone_size: NA; v_call: TRBV25-1; j_call: TRBJ1-1; d_call: NA; cdr3_aa: CASSEWNSLYTEAFF; cdr3_nt: TGTGCCAGCAGCGAATGGAACAGTCTATACACTGAAGCTTTCTTT
clone_size: NA; v_call: TRBV27; j_call: TRBJ2-5; d_call: NA; cdr3_aa: CASSPRGRETQYF; cdr3_nt: TGTGCCAGCAGTCCCAGGGGAAGGGAGACCCAGTACTTC
clone_size: NA; v_call: TRBV5-1; j_call: TRBJ2-3; d_call: TRBD2; cdr3_aa: CASSLTSGSADTQYF; cdr3_nt: TGCGCCAGCAGTTTGACTAGCGGGAGTGCAGATACGCAGTATTTT
clone_size: few; v_call: TRBV6-6; j_call: TRBJ1-1; d_call: NA; cdr3_aa: CASSYSKRSMDTEAFF; cdr3_nt: TGTGCCAGCAGTTACTCGAAGCGCAGTATGGACACTGAAGCTTTCTTT
clone_size: NA; v_call: TRBV11-3; j_call: TRBJ2-1; d_call: TRBD2; cdr3_aa: CASSLLRGGSEQFF; cdr3_nt: TGTGCCAGCAGCTTACTGCGGGGGGGCAGTGAGCAGTTCTTC
clone_size: NA; v_call: TRBV7-2; j_call: TRBJ2-7; d_call: NA; cdr3_aa: CASSFQRRPLSYEQYF; cdr3_nt: TGTGCCAGCAGCTTCCAGAGGAGACCCCTCTCCTACGAGCAGTACTTC
clone_size: once; v_call: TRBV7-2; j_call: TRBJ2-7; d_call: TRBD2; cdr3_aa: CASSPQRGNYEQYF; cdr3_nt: TGTGCCAGCAGCCCCCAGCGGGGGAACTACGAGCAGTACTTC
clone_size: few; v_call: TRBV27; j_call: TRBJ2-3; d_call: TRBD2; cdr3_aa: CASSLLLGAGGTDTQYF; cdr3_nt: TGTGCCAGCAGTTTATTATTGGGGGCGGGGGGGACAGATACGCAGTATTTT
clone_size: NA; v_call: TRBV5-8; j_call: TRBJ2-7; d_call: TRBD1; cdr3_aa: CASTLGRTGFSYEQYF; cdr3_nt: TGTGCCAGCACCCTCGGCCGGACAGGATTCTCCTACGAGCAGTACTTC
clone_size: NA; v_call: TRBV30; j_call: TRBJ1-1; d_call: NA; cdr3_aa: CAWRTGLNTEAFF; cdr3_nt: TGTGCCTGGAGGACGGGGTTGAACACTGAAGCTTTCTTT
clone_size: once; v_call: TRBV18; j_call: TRBJ2-3; d_call: NA; cdr3_aa: CASSRTSFPTDTQYF; cdr3_nt: TGTGCCAGCTCAAGGACTTCATTTCCCACAGATACGCAGTATTTT
clone_size: NA; v_call: TRBV24-1; j_call: TRBJ1-2; d_call: NA; cdr3_aa: CATSDAESNYGYTF; cdr3_nt: TGTGCCACCAGTGATGCGGAGTCTAACTATGGCTACACCTTC
clone_size: NA; v_call: TRBV2; j_call: TRBJ2-5; d_call: NA; cdr3_aa: CASSRDWGPGETQYF; cdr3_nt: TGTGCCAGCAGTCGTGACTGGGGGCCCGGAGAGACCCAGTACTTC
clone_size: NA; v_call: TRBV19; j_call: TRBJ1-4; d_call: NA; cdr3_aa: CASSKFYARPGEKLFF; cdr3_nt: TGTGCCAGTAGTAAGTTTTATGCTAGACCGGGAGAAAAACTGTTTTTT
clone_size: NA; v_call: TRBV19; j_call: TRBJ1-4; d_call: TRBD1; cdr3_aa: CASSSRQGTNEKLFF; cdr3_nt: TGTGCCAGTAGTTCACGACAGGGAACTAATGAAAAACTGTTTTTT
clone_size: NA; v_call: TRBV4-3; j_call: TRBJ2-3; d_call: TRBD2; cdr3_aa: CASRRGLAGSDTQYF; cdr3_nt: TGCGCCAGCAGAAGAGGGCTAGCGGGGTCAGATACGCAGTATTTT
clone_size: NA; v_call: TRBV10-1; j_call: TRBJ2-7; d_call: NA; cdr3_aa: CASSEISGGDYEQYF; cdr3_nt: TGCGCCAGCAGTGAGATATCGGGGGGCGACTACGAGCAGTACTTC
clone_size: NA; v_call: TRBV4-2; j_call: TRBJ1-2; d_call: TRBD1; cdr3_aa: CASSQDPYRGDYVGANYGYTF; cdr3_nt: TGTGCCAGCAGCCAAGATCCGTACAGGGGAGACTATGTCGGAGCTAACTATGGCTACACCTTC
clone_size: NA; v_call: TRBV6-2/TRBV6-3; j_call: TRBJ1-2; d_call: NA; cdr3_aa: CASSYSNLGYTF; cdr3_nt: TGTGCCAGCAGTTACAGCAATTTAGGCTACACCTTC
clone_size: NA; v_call: TRBV11-2; j_call: TRBJ1-2; d_call: TRBD1; cdr3_aa: CASSPWDSPGYTF; cdr3_nt: TGTGCCAGCAGCCCCTGGGACAGCCCTGGCTACACCTTC
clone_size: few; v_call: TRBV18; j_call: TRBJ2-7; d_call: NA; cdr3_aa: CASSPPSGRRQYF; cdr3_nt: TGTGCCAGCTCACCACCGTCGGGAAGAAGGCAGTACTTC
clone_size: NA; v_call: TRBV6-2/TRBV6-3; j_call: TRBJ2-3; d_call: TRBD1; cdr3_aa: CASSLRGPPSDTQYF; cdr3_nt: TGTGCCAGCAGTTTGAGGGGGCCACCGTCGGATACGCAGTATTTT
clone_size: few; v_call: TRBV19; j_call: TRBJ1-4; d_call: NA; cdr3_aa: CASGTGQTATNEKLFF; cdr3_nt: TGTGCCAGTGGAACCGGACAGACCGCAACTAATGAAAAACTGTTTTTT
clone_size: NA; v_call: TRBV7-3; j_call: TRBJ2-1; d_call: NA; cdr3_aa: CASSSQATEGSEQFF; cdr3_nt: TGTGCCAGCAGCTCCCAGGCCACGGAGGGGAGTGAGCAGTTCTTC
clone_size: NA; v_call: TRBV29-1; j_call: TRBJ2-7; d_call: NA; cdr3_aa: CSVLTGIQGGDEQYF; cdr3_nt: TGCAGCGTTTTAACTGGGATACAGGGTGGAGACGAGCAGTACTTC
clone_size: NA; v_call: TRBV11-3; j_call: TRBJ1-6; d_call: TRBD1; cdr3_aa: CASSLEAGGGSPLHF; cdr3_nt: TGTGCCAGCAGCTTAGAAGCAGGGGGCGGTTCACCCCTCCACTTT
clone_size: NA; v_call: TRBV7-6; j_call: TRBJ2-7; d_call: TRBD2; cdr3_aa: CASSFTSGIPNEQYF; cdr3_nt: TGTGCCAGCAGCTTTACTAGCGGGATTCCGAACGAGCAGTACTTC
clone_size: once; v_call: TRBV7-9; j_call: TRBJ1-6; d_call: NA; cdr3_aa: CASSSGQHSPLHF; cdr3_nt: TGTGCCAGCAGCTCCGGACAGCATTCACCCCTCCACTTT
clone_size: NA; v_call: TRBV9; j_call: TRBJ2-3; d_call: TRBD2; cdr3_aa: CASSAWRGDTDTQYF; cdr3_nt: TGTGCCAGCAGCGCCTGGCGGGGGGATACAGATACGCAGTATTTT
clone_size: NA; v_call: TRBV19; j_call: TRBJ2-2; d_call: NA; cdr3_aa: CASSHSGHDTGELFF; cdr3_nt: TGTGCCAGTAGTCACAGTGGTCATGATACCGGGGAGCTGTTTTTT
clone_size: NA; v_call: TRBV29-1; j_call: TRBJ2-4; d_call: TRBD2; cdr3_aa: CSVEVGGLSIQYF; cdr3_nt: TGCAGCGTTGAAGTCGGGGGACTAAGCATTCAGTACTTC
clone_size: NA; v_call: TRBV12-5; j_call: TRBJ1-4; d_call: NA; cdr3_aa: CASGTPPMDSEEKLFF; cdr3_nt: TGTGCTAGTGGTACGCCTCCCATGGACAGCGAGGAAAAACTGTTTTTT
clone_size: few; v_call: TRBV4-1; j_call: TRBJ1-2; d_call: NA; cdr3_aa: CASSQGPYGYTF; cdr3_nt: TGCGCCAGCAGCCAAGGGCCCTATGGCTACACCTTC